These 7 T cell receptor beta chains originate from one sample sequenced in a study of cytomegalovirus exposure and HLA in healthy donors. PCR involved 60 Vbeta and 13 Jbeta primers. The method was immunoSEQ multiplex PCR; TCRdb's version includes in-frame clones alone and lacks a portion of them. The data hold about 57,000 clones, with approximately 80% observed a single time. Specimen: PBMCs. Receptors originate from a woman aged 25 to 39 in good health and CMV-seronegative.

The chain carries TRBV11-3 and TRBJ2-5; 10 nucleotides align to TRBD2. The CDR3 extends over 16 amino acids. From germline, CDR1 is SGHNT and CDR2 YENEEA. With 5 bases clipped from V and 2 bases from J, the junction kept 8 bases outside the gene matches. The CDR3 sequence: CASSGVTSGLQETQYF. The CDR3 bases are TGTGCCAGCAGCGGGGTGACTAGCGGGCTTCAAGAGACCCAGTACTTC.

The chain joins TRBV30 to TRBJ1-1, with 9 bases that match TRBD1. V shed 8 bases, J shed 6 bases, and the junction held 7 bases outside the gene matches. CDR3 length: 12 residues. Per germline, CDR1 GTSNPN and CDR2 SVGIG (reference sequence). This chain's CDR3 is CAGGQGGPEAFF. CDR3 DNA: TGTGCCGGGGGACAGGGAGGACCTGAAGCTTTCTTT.

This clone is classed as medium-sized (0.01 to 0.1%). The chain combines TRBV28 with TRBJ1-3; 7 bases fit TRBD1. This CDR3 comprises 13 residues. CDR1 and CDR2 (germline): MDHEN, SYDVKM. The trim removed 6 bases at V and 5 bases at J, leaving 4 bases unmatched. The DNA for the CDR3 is TGTGCCAGCAGCCCGGGACAGAGAAACACCATATATTTT. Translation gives CASSPGQRNTIYF.

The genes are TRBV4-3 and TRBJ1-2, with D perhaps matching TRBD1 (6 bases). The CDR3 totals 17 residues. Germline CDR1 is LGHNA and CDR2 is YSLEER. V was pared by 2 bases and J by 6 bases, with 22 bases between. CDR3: CASSQLGRAGAVNGYTF. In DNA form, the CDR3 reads TGCGCCAGCAGCCAATTAGGTAGAGCGGGGGCGGTGAATGGCTACACCTTC.

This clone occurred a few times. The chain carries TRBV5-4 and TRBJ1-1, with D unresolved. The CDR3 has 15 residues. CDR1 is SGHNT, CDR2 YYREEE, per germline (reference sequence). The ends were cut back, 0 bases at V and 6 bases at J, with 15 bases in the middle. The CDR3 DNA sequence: TGTGCCAGCAGCTTGGATCCGGGAGCGGAGGCTGAAGCTTTCTTT. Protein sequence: CASSLDPGAEAEAFF. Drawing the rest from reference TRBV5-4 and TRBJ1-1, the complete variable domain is ETGVTQSPTHLIKTRGQQVTLRCSSQSGHNTVSWYQQALGQGPQFIFQYYREEENGRGNFPPRFSGLQFPNYSSELNVNALELDDSALYLCASSLDPGAEAEAFFGQGTRLTVV.

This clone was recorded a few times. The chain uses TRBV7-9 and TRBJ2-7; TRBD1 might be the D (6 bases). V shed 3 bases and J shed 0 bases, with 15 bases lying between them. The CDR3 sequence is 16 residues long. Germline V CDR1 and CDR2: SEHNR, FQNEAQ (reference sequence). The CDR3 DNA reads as TGTGCCAGCAGCTTTCCGACAGGTCCTAGCTCCTACGAGCAGTACTTC. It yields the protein CASSFPTGPSSYEQYF.

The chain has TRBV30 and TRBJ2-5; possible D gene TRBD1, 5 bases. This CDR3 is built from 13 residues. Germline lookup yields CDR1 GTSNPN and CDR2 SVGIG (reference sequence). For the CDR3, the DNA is TGTGCAACCAACCCAGGGTTGCAAGAGACCCAGTACTTC. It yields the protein CATNPGLQETQYF.